The 13 T cell receptor beta chains reported below all come from one sample, sequenced in a study of blood T cell repertoires in COVID-19. TCRdb keeps only in-frame clones here, not all; method: immunoSEQ multiplex PCR. Of about 140,000 clones in the sample, approximately 90% were seen once. The sequencing input was peripheral blood. These receptor sequences come from a woman of 80 years or more with acute or convalescent COVID-19.

This clone was counted between two and nine times. J is TRBJ2-2 and V is TRBV11-3; a possible D gene is TRBD2 (5 bases). V dropped 2 bases and J dropped 2 bases, with 18 bases sitting between them. The CDR3 sequence is 18 residues long. CDR1 is SGHNT, CDR2 YENEEA, per germline. DNA of the CDR3: TGTGCCAGCAGCTTAACCCACCCAGGACGGGGTAACACCGGGGAGCTGTTTTTT. Encoded protein: CASSLTHPGRGNTGELFF.

DNA of the CDR3: TGTGCCAGCAGAACCCATGGGGGGAGGGGCAGGTTGAACACTGAAGCTTTCTTT. Translation: CASRTHGGRGRLNTEAFF. The V gene is TRBV21-1, the J gene TRBJ1-1. TRBV21-1 is tagged as a pseudogene. The CDR3 length is 18 residues.

This chain connects TRBV4-2 to TRBJ2-3; 11 bases agree with TRBD2. The junction had 2 bases not matched to a gene; V was cut back by 4 bases and J by 2 bases. The CDR3 extends over 15 amino acids. Germline CDR1 is LGHNA and CDR2 is YNFKEQ. The CDR3 DNA reads TGTGCCAGCAGCCCACTAGCGGGGGCCACAGATACGCAGTATTTT. Its protein product is CASSPLAGATDTQYF.

This chain connects TRBV30 to TRBJ1-2; 9 bases line up with TRBD1. Looked up from germline, CDR1 is GTSNPN and CDR2 is SVGIG (reference sequence). V lost 4 bases, J lost 5 bases, and 11 bases stayed unmatched. CDR3 size: 15 residues. This CDR3 is CAWMNSDRGDYGYTF. The CDR3 DNA follows: TGTGCCTGGATGAATTCGGACAGGGGAGATTATGGCTACACCTTC.

This clone was observed a handful of times. Distinct nucleotide sequences in the sample also encode this CDR3. The rearrangement uses TRBV12-3 or TRBV12-4 and TRBJ1-2, with TRBD1 matching 9 bases. Losses at the gene ends were 3 bases for V and 4 bases for J; bases not matched to a gene: 0. The CDR3 runs to 13 residues. CDR3 nucleotide sequence: TGTGCCAGCAGTTTGACAGGGGGCTATGGCTACACCTTC. Translation: CASSLTGGYGYTF.

The chain employs TRBV5-8 and TRBJ1-3; 8 nucleotides line up with TRBD1. Unmatched junction bases numbered 4, after V lost 4 bases and J lost 4 bases. CDR3 size: 14 residues. Germline V CDR1 and CDR2: SGHTS, YDEGEE. The CDR3 sequence is CASSVRGLGNTIYF. CDR3 coding DNA: TGTGCCAGCAGCGTCAGGGGGCTAGGAAACACCATATATTTT.

The gene calls are TRBV7-3 and TRBJ1-2, with TRBD1 identical over 9 bases. V was clipped by 0 bases and J by 4 bases; unmatched bases: 6. Germline values: CDR1 SGHTA, CDR2 FQGTGA. The CDR3 sequence is 16 residues long. In DNA form, the CDR3 reads TGTGCCAGCAGCTTAACGGGACAGGGTTCGGTCTATGGCTACACCTTC. Residues: CASSLTGQGSVYGYTF.

The gene calls are TRBV30 and TRBJ2-3; 7 bases fit TRBD2. The CDR3 is 14 residues long. The germline V gene encodes CDR1 GTSNPN and CDR2 SVGIG (reference sequence). With V trimmed by 6 bases and J by 3 bases, 9 bases remained unmatched. As DNA, the CDR3 is TGTGCCTGCATTGAAGGGCGGGGGACAGATACGCAGTATTTT. Amino acids: CACIEGRGTDTQYF.

V and J are TRBV5-1 and TRBJ2-1; TRBD1 matches 10 bases. The V gene end was trimmed by 4 bases and the J gene end by 6 bases; junction bases not matched to a gene: 10. The CDR3 length is 16 residues. Germline V gene lookup returns CDR1 SGHRS and CDR2 YFSETQ. The CDR3, as DNA: TGCGCCAGCAGCAACCGGGGGACAGGGGCGGGCAATGAGCAGTTCTTC. This sequence encodes CASSNRGTGAGNEQFF.

Remarks on this clone: An end of the junction does not agree with germline; a read error may underlie this. V gene TRBV5-1 combines with J gene TRBJ2-7, with TRBD1 matching over 11 bases. CDR3 length: 13 amino acids. CDR1 and CDR2 from the germline V gene are SGHRS and YFSETQ. The CDR3 region is CASSLGQGAAHTF. The CDR3 nucleotides read TGCGCCAGCAGCCTCGGACAGGGGGCGGCTCACACCTTC. Using reference TRBV5-1 and TRBJ2-7 for the parts outside the CDR3, the full variable domain is KAGVTQTPRYLIKTRGQQVTLSCSPISGHRSVSWYQQTPGQGLQFLFEYFSETQRNKGNFPGRFSGRQFSNSRSEMNVSTLELGDSALYLCASSLGQGAAHTFGPGTRLTVT.

The V and J genes are TRBV29-1 and TRBJ1-2; D call uncertain. Germline V CDR1 and CDR2: SQVTM, ANQGSEA. The CDR3 covers 14 residues. Trimming stripped 3 bases from V and 4 bases from J, with 15 bases between. CDR3 residues: CSVESTNGVYGYTF. CDR3 nucleotides: TGCAGCGTTGAGTCGACAAACGGGGTCTATGGCTACACCTTC.

The V and J genes are TRBV2 and TRBJ1-1; the D is unclear. The CDR3 sequence is 15 residues long. V lost 2 bases to trimming and J lost 5 bases, with 15 bases between them. CDR1 and CDR2 from the germline V gene are SNHLY and FYNNEI. CDR3 coding DNA: TGTGCCAGCAGTGAAAATCCCGGTTATCTAACTGAAGCTTTCTTT. It is translated as CASSENPGYLTEAFF.

V is TRBV3-1 (or the pseudogene TRBV3-2) and J is TRBJ1-1, with a possible D match to TRBD1 (6 bases). This CDR3 contains 13 residues. Germline loops: CDR1 LGHDT, CDR2 YNNKEL (reference sequence). V shed 0 bases and J shed 4 bases, with 6 bases lying between them. The CDR3 nucleotides are TGTGCCAGCAGCCAAGAAGGGGGCACTGAAGCTTTCTTT. Protein sequence: CASSQEGGTEAFF.